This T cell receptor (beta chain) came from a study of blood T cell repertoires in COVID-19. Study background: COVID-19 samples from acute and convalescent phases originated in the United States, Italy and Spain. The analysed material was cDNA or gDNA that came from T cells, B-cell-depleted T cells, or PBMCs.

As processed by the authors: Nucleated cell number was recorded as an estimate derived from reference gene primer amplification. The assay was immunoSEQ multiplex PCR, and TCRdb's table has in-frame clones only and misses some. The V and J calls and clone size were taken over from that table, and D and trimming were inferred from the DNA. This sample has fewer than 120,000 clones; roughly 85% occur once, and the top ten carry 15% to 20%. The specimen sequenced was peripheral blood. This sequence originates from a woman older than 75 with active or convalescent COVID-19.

The CDR3 DNA reads as TGTGCCAGCAGTTGGCAGCGGGGTGAGACCCAGTACTTC. It yields the protein CASSWQRGETQYF. The chain has TRBV27 and TRBJ2-5; 7 bases map to TRBD2. The CDR3 loop spans 13 amino acids. V was clipped by 4 bases and J by 5 bases; unmatched bases: 4. Germline lookup yields CDR1 MNHEY and CDR2 SMNVEV (reference sequence).